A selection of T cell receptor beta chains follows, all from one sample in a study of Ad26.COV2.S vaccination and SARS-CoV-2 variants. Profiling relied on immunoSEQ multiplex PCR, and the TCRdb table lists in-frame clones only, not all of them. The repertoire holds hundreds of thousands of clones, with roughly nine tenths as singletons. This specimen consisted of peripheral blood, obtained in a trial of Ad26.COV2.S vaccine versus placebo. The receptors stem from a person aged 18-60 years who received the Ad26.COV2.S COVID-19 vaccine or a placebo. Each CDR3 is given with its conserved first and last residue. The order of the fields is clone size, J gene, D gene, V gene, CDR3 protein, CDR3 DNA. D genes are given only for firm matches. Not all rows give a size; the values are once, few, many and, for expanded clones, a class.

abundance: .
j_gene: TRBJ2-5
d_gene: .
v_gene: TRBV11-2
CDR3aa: CASSLGVGPIQETQYF
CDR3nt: TGTGCCAGCAGCTTAGGGGTGGGTCCAATCCAAGAGACCCAGTACTTC

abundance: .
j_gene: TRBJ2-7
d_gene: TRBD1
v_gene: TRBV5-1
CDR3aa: CASIKDGTGRYEQYF
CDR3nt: TGCGCCAGCATCAAGGACGGGACAGGGAGGTACGAGCAGTACTTC

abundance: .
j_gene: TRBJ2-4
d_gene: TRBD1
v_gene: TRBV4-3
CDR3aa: CASSQGDRGFSIQYF
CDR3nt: TGCGCCAGCAGCCAAGGGGACAGGGGATTTAGCATTCAGTACTTC

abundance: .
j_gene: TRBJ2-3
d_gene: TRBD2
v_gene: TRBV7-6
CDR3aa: CASSLASGGTSFTDTQYF
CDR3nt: TGTGCCAGCAGCTTAGCGAGCGGGGGGACGAGTTTCACAGATACGCAGTATTTT

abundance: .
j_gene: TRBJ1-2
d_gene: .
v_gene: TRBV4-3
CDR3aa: CASNDPGRSDGYTF
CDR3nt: TGCGCCAGCAACGACCCAGGACGTTCCGATGGCTACACCTTC

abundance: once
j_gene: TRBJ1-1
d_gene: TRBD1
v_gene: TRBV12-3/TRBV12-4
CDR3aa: CASSKTGDTEAFF
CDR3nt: TGTGCCAGCAGCAAGACAGGGGACACTGAAGCTTTCTTT

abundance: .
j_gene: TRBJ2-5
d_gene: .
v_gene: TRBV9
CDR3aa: CASNRRDQETQYF
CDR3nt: TGTGCCAGCAACAGACGGGACCAAGAGACCCAGTACTTC

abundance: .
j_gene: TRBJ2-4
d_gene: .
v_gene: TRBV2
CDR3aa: CASSDDERNLSF
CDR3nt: TGTGCCAGCAGTGACGATGAGCGGAATTTGAGCTTC

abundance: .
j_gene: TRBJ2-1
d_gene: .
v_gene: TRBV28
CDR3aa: CASSLLKGHIDNEQFF
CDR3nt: TGTGCCAGCAGTTTATTAAAGGGCCATATCGACAATGAGCAGTTCTTC

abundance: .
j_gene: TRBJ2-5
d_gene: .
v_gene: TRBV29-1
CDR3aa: CSVEGQTPRGAAGGGTQYF
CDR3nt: TGCAGCGTTGAAGGACAGACCCCGCGAGGGGCGGCGGGTGGAGGGACCCAGTACTTC

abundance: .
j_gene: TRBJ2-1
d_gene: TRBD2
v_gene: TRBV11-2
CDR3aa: CASSLESGRALEQFF
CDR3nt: TGTGCCAGCAGCTTGGAAAGCGGGAGGGCCCTTGAGCAGTTCTTC

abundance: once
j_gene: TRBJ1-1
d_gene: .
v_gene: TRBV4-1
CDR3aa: CASSQVLTGPNTEAFF
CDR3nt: TGCGCCAGCAGCCAAGTATTAACAGGGCCGAACACTGAAGCTTTCTTT

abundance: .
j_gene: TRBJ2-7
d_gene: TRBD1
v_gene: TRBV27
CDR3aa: CASTGQGLGKQYF
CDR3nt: TGTGCCAGCACGGGACAGGGGCTCGGGAAGCAGTACTTC

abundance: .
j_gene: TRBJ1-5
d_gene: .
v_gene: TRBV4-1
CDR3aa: CASSQGLAGPTHQPQHF
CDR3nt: TGCGCCAGCAGCCAAGGATTGGCGGGACCGACCCACCAGCCCCAGCATTTT